The present T cell receptor beta chain was sequenced within a study of CD8+CD57+ T cells in acquired aplastic anemia. Study-level information: Sequencing produced an average of about 10.8 million reads per healthy donor for CD4+ cells.

Profiles of TCR beta VDJ and CDR3 were generated from a genomic DNA template. TCRdb recomputed calls from the reads with MiXCR, one row per CDR3 protein. The sample includes hundreds of thousands of distinct CDR3 sequences, roughly 68% seen only once; the top ten take 3% to 5%. Findings and limits, study-wide: Patient and control CD8+ Simpson's diversity was not significantly different. Found in both controls and patients were about 30 CD8+ CDR3 sequences.

V trimming: 5 bases; J trimming: 8 bases; junction bases outside the gene matches: 11. The CDR3 contains 14 residues. This clonotype showed up many times. What it recognizes is unknown. The chain joins TRBV12-3 or TRBV12-4 to TRBJ1-2; 7 bases align to TRBD1. The sequencing input was sorted CD4+, CD8+, or CD8+CD57+ T cells (not recorded which) from PBMCs. The receptor's source is a human donor in good health, serving as a control. As DNA, the CDR3 is TGTGCCAGCAGTCAGGGGGTGGCCTTTTGGGGCTACACCTTC. It encodes CASSQGVAFWGYTF.